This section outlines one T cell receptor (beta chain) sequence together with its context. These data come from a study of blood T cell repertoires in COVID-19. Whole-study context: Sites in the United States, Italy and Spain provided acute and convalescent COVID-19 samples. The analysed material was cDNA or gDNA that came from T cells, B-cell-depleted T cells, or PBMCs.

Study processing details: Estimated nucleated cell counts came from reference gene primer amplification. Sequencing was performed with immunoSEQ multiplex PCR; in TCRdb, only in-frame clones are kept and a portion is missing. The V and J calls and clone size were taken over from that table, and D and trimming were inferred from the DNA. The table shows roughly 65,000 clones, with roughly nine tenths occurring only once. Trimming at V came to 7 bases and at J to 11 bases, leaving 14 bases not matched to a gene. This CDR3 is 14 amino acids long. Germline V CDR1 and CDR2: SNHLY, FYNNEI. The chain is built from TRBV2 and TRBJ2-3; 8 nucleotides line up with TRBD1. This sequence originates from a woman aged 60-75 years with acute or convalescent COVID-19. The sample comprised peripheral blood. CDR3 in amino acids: CASMRDRTPPRQYF. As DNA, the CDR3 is TGTGCCAGCATGCGGGACAGGACACCCCCGAGGCAGTATTTT.